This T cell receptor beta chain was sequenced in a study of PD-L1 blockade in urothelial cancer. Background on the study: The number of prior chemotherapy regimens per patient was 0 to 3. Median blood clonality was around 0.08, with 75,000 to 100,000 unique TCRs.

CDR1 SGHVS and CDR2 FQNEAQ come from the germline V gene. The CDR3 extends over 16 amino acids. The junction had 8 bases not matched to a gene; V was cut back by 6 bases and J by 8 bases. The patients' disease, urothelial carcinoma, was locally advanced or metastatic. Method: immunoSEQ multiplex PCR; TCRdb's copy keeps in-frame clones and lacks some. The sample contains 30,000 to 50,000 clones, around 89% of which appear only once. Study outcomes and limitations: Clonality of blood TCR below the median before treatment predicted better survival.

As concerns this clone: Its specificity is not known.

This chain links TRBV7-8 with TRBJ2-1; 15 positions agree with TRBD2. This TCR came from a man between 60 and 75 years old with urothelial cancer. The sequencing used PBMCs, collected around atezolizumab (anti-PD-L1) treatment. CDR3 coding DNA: TGTGCCAGCAGGACTCTGGGACTAGCGGGAGGCGATGAGCAGTTCTTC. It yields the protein CASRTLGLAGGDEQFF. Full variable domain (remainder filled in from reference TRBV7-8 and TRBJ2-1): GAGVSQSPRYKVAKRGQDVALRCDPISGHVSLFWYQQALGQGPEFLTYFQNEAQLDKSGLPSDRFFAERPEGSVSTLKIQRTQQEDSAVYLCASRTLGLAGGDEQFFGPGTRLTVL.